This T cell receptor (beta chain) was sequenced during a study of OX40 agonist ivuxolimab in advanced cancers. Background on the study: The dose-escalation cohort was about 83% male, with a mean age of about 60 years, ranging about 20 to 85. Checkpoint inhibitors had been given previously to 40% of patients. General study findings and limits: Expanded clones were, on average, more numerous among CD8+ T cells than CD4+.

This clone showed up just once. Its matching antigen is unknown. Germline V gives CDR1 MDHEN, CDR2 SYDVKM. The CDR3 consists of 14 residues. V was trimmed by 2 bases and J by 0 bases, leaving 7 bases between them. Blood got drawn at baseline, again on cycle 4 day 1, and then on cycle 7 day 1. TCRdb's table, derived via immunoSEQ multiplex PCR, lists solely in-frame clones and lacks some. This sample has 15,000 to 20,000 clones, with around 80% found just once. The chain recombines TRBV28 with TRBJ1-2; D not resolved. This TCR was sampled from an adult with an advanced solid tumor such as melanoma, head and neck, liver or kidney cancer. Material: CD4+ or CD8+ T cells sorted from blood, obtained in a trial of the OX40 agonist ivuxolimab. CDR3 residues: CASSLEAANYGYTF. The CDR3 DNA sequence: TGTGCCAGCAGTTTAGAGGCCGCTAACTATGGCTACACCTTC.